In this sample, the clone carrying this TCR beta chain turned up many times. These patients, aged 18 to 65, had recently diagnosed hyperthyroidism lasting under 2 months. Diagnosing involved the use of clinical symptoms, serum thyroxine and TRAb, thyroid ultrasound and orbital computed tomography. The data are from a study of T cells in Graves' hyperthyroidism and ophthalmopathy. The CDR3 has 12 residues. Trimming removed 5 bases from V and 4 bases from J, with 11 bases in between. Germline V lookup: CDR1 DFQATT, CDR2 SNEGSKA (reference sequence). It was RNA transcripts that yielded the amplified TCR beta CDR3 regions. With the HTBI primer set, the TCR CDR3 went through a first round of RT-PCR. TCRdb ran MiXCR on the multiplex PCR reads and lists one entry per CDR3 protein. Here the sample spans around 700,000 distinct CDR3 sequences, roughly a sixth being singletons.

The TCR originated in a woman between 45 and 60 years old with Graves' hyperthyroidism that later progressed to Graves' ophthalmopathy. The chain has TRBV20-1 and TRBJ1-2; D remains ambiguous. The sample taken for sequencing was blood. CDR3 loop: CSARAGIYGYTF. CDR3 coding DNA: TGCAGTGCTCGTGCAGGAATCTATGGCTACACCTTC.